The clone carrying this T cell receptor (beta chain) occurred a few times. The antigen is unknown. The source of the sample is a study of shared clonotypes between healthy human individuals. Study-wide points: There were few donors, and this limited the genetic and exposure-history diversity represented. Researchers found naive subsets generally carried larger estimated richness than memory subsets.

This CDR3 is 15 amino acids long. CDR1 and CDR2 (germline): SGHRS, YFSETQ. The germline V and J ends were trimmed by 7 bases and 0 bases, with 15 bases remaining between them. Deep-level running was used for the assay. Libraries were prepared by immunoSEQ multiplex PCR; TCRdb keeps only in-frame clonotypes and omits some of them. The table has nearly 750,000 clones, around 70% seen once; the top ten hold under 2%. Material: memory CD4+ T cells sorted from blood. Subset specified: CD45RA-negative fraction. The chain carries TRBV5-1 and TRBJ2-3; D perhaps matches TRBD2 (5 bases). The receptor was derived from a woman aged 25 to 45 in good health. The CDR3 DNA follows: TGCGCCAGCCGCCCTGAAGGACTTAGCACAGATACGCAGTATTTT. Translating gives CASRPEGLSTDTQYF.